The clone carrying this T cell receptor (beta chain) has at least ten counts. Constant-region priming of about 0.5 ug total RNA yielded TCR beta cDNA. Three-round nested multiplex PCR performed with slightly modified ARM-PCR produced the TCR beta libraries. A C-beta reverse primer was combined with TRBV1-TRBV30 forward primers in the first two PCR rounds, and each round had 9 to 10 cycles. TCRdb reanalysed the multiplex PCR reads using MiXCR and keeps one entry per CDR3 protein. Found here are 310,000 or so distinct CDR3 sequences, 65% of them singletons; the top ten hold roughly 6%. This record belongs to a study of tumor-infiltrating lymphocytes in primary liver carcinoma. In addition to blood RNA drawn from unsorted whole blood, germline DNA was extracted. Collected before surgery were four milliliters of peripheral blood. J was trimmed by 3 bases and V by 2 bases; bases with no gene match: 6. The germline gives CDR1 MNHEY, CDR2 SVGEGT. The CDR3 is 16 residues long.

The TCR comes from a man aged 40-50 years with primary liver carcinoma and hepatitis B virus infection. The chain joins TRBV6-2 or TRBV6-3 to TRBJ2-7; 11 bases match TRBD2. Sequencing was carried out using peripheral blood. For the CDR3, the DNA is TGTGCCAGCAGTTACAGTTCCACTAGCGGGAGCTACGAGCAGTACTTC. Translation: CASSYSSTSGSYEQYF.